This entry describes one T cell receptor beta chain. The data belong to a study of blood T cell repertoires in COVID-19. Original data processing: Amplification from reference gene primers served as the basis for estimated nucleated cell counts. Measured with immunoSEQ multiplex PCR; TCRdb has only the in-frame clones, and not every one. The V and J calls and clone size come from that table; D and trimming were worked out from the DNA. This sample has fewer than 250,000 clones, with roughly 80% found just once. CDR3 length: 14 residues. V lost 6 bases, J lost 6 bases, and 8 bases stayed unmatched. Germline assignment: CDR1 MNHEY and CDR2 SMNVEV (reference sequence).

The sequenced sample consisted of peripheral blood. The receptor's source is a woman aged 60 to 75 with active or convalescent COVID-19. V and J are TRBV27 and TRBJ1-5; 7 bases agree with TRBD1. The CDR3 nucleotides are TGTGCCAGCAGGCCGACAGGGTCGGGTCAGCCCCAGCATTTT. This translates into CASRPTGSGQPQHF.